The 24 T cell receptor beta chains listed next were all sequenced from one sample in a study of vaccination and CD4 T cells after COVID-19. Their antigens remain unidentified. With the Oncomine TCR Beta short-read assay, DNA from cultured CD4+ T cells was sequenced. Genomic DNA was drawn out of CD4+ T cells grown in culture. From the PCR reads, TCRdb called clonotypes with MiXCR, one entry per CDR3 protein. Here the sample spans approximately 11,000 distinct CDR3 sequences, 37% being singletons. Treatment in this sample: roughly nine-day PBMC culture with coronavirus spike peptide pools or control peptides (ViraFEST assay). From the unexposed donor, CD4+ T cells were collected ahead of the COVID-19 pandemic (2011-2018). The sample comprised CD4+ T cells from blood, cultured in vitro. Receptors were obtained from a human donor in good health.

This sequence joins TRBV7-6 and TRBJ2-7, with D hard to call. This CDR3 contains 13 residues. V lost 5 bases to trimming and J lost 2 bases, with 10 bases between them. Germline V lookup: CDR1 SGHVS, CDR2 FNYEAQ. The CDR3 nucleotides read TGTGCCAGCAGCATCGACCCCGCCTACGAGCAGTACTTC. Protein sequence: CASSIDPAYEQYF.

The chain employs TRBV6-2 or TRBV6-3 and TRBJ1-3, with D perhaps matching TRBD1 (6 bases). CDR1 and CDR2 from the germline V gene are MNHEY and SVGEGT. There are 13 residues in the CDR3. V was cut by 9 bases and J by 1 base, with 10 bases left in between. The CDR3 region is CASRTASGNTIYF. CDR3 in DNA: TGTGCCAGTAGGACAGCTTCTGGAAACACCATATATTTT.

The V and J genes are TRBV20-1 and TRBJ2-3; 9 nucleotides match TRBD1. The length of the CDR3 is 13 residues. Looked up from germline, CDR1 is DFQATT and CDR2 is SNEGSKA (reference sequence). Trimming removed 4 bases from V and 3 bases from J; junction bases left unmatched: 2. The CDR3 coding sequence is TGCAGTGCTATCGACAGGGGGACAGATACGCAGTATTTT. Protein product: CSAIDRGTDTQYF.

The J gene is TRBJ1-2, the V gene TRBV5-4, with TRBD1 matching over 9 bases. CDR3 size: 16 residues. J gave up 2 bases and V 4 bases, and 9 bases lay outside the gene matches. Germline assignment: CDR1 SGHNT and CDR2 YYREEE (reference sequence). The CDR3 loop reads CASSRIPDRGNYGYTF. CDR3 bases: TGTGCCAGCAGCCGAATTCCGGACAGGGGAAACTATGGCTACACCTTC. The full variable domain, completed using reference TRBV5-4 and TRBJ1-2, is ETGVTQSPTHLIKTRGQQVTLRCSSQSGHNTVSWYQQALGQGPQFIFQYYREEENGRGNFPPRFSGLQFPNYSSELNVNALELDDSALYLCASSRIPDRGNYGYTFGSGTRLTVV.

The genes are TRBV19 and TRBJ2-5, with 11 nucleotides matching TRBD1. V was pared by 5 bases and J by 1 base, with 9 bases of the junction left unmatched. The CDR3 spans 17 residues. Germline V lookup: CDR1 LNHDA, CDR2 SQIVND (reference sequence). This chain's CDR3 is CASSSRRTGGLQETQYF. The DNA of the CDR3 is TGTGCCAGTAGTTCACGAAGGACAGGGGGCCTCCAAGAGACCCAGTACTTC.

The rearrangement uses TRBV6-2 or TRBV6-3 and TRBJ1-1; TRBD1 is a possible D gene (5 bases). The V gene lost 7 bases and the J gene lost 5 bases, with 17 bases spanning the gap. The CDR3 is 14 amino acids. Germline V gene sequence: CDR1 MNHEY, CDR2 SVGEGT. CDR3 in amino acids: CASNSWGRRTEAFF. The CDR3 DNA sequence: TGTGCCAGCAATTCGTGGGGACGTAGGACTGAAGCTTTCTTT.

This clonotype was seen more than once but under ten times. The chain combines TRBV15 with TRBJ2-5, with unresolved D. The germline V gene has CDR1 LNHNV and CDR2 YYDKDF (reference sequence). The CDR3 is 12 amino acids. Deletions cut 3 bases from V and 5 bases from J, with 7 bases between. The CDR3 here is CATSRILETQYF. The CDR3 nucleotides are TGTGCCACCAGCAGGATCCTGGAGACCCAGTACTTC.

The chain links TRBV21-1 to TRBJ2-7. TRBV21-1 is annotated as a pseudogene. The CDR3 sequence is 14 residues long. The CDR3 sequence is CASSKKDSSYEQYF. The CDR3 coding sequence is TGTGCCAGCAGCAAAAAGGACAGCTCCTACGAGCAGTACTTC.

This clonotype was seen a few times. The chain recombines TRBV28 with TRBJ1-5; D gene ambiguous. The CDR3 length is 13 residues. Per germline, CDR1 MDHEN and CDR2 SYDVKM. Trimming shortened V by 5 bases and J by 10 bases, and 15 bases separated the two germline ends. The CDR3 loop reads CASSLLGVQPQHF. The DNA for the CDR3 is TGTGCCAGCAGTCTACTGGGTGTCCAACCCCAGCATTTT.

This chain connects TRBV10-2 to TRBJ2-7; D perhaps matches TRBD1 (6 bases). Trimming left V 2 bases short and J 11 bases short, with 19 bases between. This CDR3 spans 14 amino acids. Germline V gene sequence: CDR1 WSHSY, CDR2 SAAADI. CDR3 sequence: CASSEPGTSPGKYF. CDR3 nucleotides: TGCGCCAGCAGTGAGCCCGGGACATCACCGGGGAAGTACTTC.

This clonotype was picked up a small number of times. The chain carries TRBV7-3 and TRBJ1-1; D gene ambiguous. This CDR3 has 14 amino acids. Germline loops: CDR1 SGHTA, CDR2 FQGTGA. With 2 bases removed from V and 6 bases from J, the gap between germline ends came to 13 bases. Written as DNA, the CDR3 is TGTGCCAGCAGCTTACACGGGCCCGTGGCTGAAGCTTTCTTT. It codes for CASSLHGPVAEAFF. Filled out from reference TRBV7-3 and TRBJ1-1, the complete variable domain reads GAGVSQTPSNKVTEKGKYVELRCDPISGHTALYWYRQSLGQGPEFLIYFQGTGAADDSGLPNDRFFAVRPEGSVSTLKIQRTERGDSAVYLCASSLHGPVAEAFFGQGTRLTVV.

This chain connects TRBV20-1 to TRBJ1-2; 7 bases are a match to TRBD1. CDR1 and CDR2 (germline): DFQATT, SNEGSKA (reference sequence). The CDR3 spans 17 residues. After removal of 6 bases from V and 2 bases from J, the junction contained 18 bases not matched to a gene. CDR3 in amino acids: CSARLGLDRRINYGYTF. CDR3 DNA: TGCAGTGCCCGACTAGGGTTGGACAGGCGTATAAACTATGGCTACACCTTC.

The chain is built from TRBV7-2 and TRBJ2-3, with 7 bases identical to TRBD2. This CDR3 is built from 14 residues. V lost 1 base, J lost 5 bases, and 3 bases stayed unmatched. Germline-derived CDR1 and CDR2 are SGHTA and FQGNSA. Written as DNA, the CDR3 is TGTGCCAGCAGCTTAGGCGGCGGGGGAGATACGCAGTATTTT. Encoded protein: CASSLGGGGDTQYF.

This chain links TRBV6-4 with TRBJ2-5; a weak D match, TRBD1 (5 bases). Germline V gene lookup returns CDR1 MRHNA and CDR2 SNTAGT. With 5 bases removed from V and 5 bases from J, the gap between germline ends came to 18 bases. The CDR3 runs to 15 residues. The CDR3, as DNA: TGTGCCAGCAGTCCGCGTGGGGCGAATGGGGAGACCCAGTACTTC. It encodes CASSPRGANGETQYF.

The rearrangement links TRBV6-1 to TRBJ2-7; weak D call: TRBD2 (5 bases). The CDR3 totals 12 residues. Germline lookup yields CDR1 MNHNS and CDR2 SASEGT. The V and J ends lost 6 bases and 5 bases respectively, with 11 bases between them. Here the CDR3 reads CASSAVGNEQYF. Written as DNA, the CDR3 is TGTGCCAGCAGCGCCGTCGGGAACGAGCAGTACTTC.

The CDR3 reads CASSHLAGGPYEQYF. Written as DNA, the CDR3 is TGTGCCAGTAGTCATCTAGCGGGAGGGCCATACGAGCAGTACTTC. The rearrangement uses TRBV19 and TRBJ2-7; 12 bases map to TRBD2. The CDR3 totals 15 residues. Germline V gene lookup returns CDR1 LNHDA and CDR2 SQIVND (reference sequence). V shed 5 bases and J 4 bases; nucleotides not matched to a gene: 6.

The chain has TRBV6-4 and TRBJ2-4, with 7 nucleotides matching TRBD1. CDR1 MRHNA and CDR2 SNTAGT come from the germline V gene. V gave up 2 bases and J gave up 0 bases; unmatched junction bases: 4. The CDR3 spans 16 residues. Here the CDR3 reads CASSDTGEGAKNIQYF. CDR3 nucleotides: TGTGCCAGCAGTGACACAGGGGAAGGAGCCAAAAACATTCAGTACTTC.

DNA for the CDR3: TGCGCCAGCAGCCAAGTCGCACTTTGGAACACTGAAGCTTTCTTT. Its protein product is CASSQVALWNTEAFF. V usage is TRBV4-3 and J usage is TRBJ1-1; D not certain. Germline CDR1 is LGHNA and CDR2 is YSLEER. V lost 1 base, J lost 1 base, and 10 bases lay in between. This CDR3 contains 15 residues.

J is TRBJ2-1 and V is TRBV7-9; TRBD2 agrees at 11 bases. The V gene's germline CDR1 is SEHNR and CDR2 FQNEAQ (reference sequence). The V segment lost 5 bases and the J segment 6 bases; nucleotides outside the gene matches: 6. The CDR3 has 15 amino acids. The CDR3 is CASSQLAGALNEQFF. For the CDR3, the DNA is TGTGCCAGCAGCCAACTAGCGGGAGCGCTCAATGAGCAGTTCTTC.

The V call is TRBV4-3, the J call TRBJ1-4, with D perhaps matching TRBD1 (5 bases). The CDR3 spans 14 residues. Trimming removed 0 bases at V and 8 bases at J, with 10 bases between. Germline CDR1 reads LGHNA; CDR2 reads YSLEER. CDR3 nucleotides: TGCGCCAGCAGCCAAGACCGACAGAGGGAAAAACTGTTTTTT. Translating it yields CASSQDRQREKLFF.

This clonotype has just a few counts. For the CDR3, the DNA is TGTGCCAGCAGCTTAGCGGCGGGAGGAGGGACAGATACGCAGTATTTT. It codes for CASSLAAGGGTDTQYF. The V and J genes are TRBV7-3 and TRBJ2-3; 8 bases align to TRBD2. The CDR3 contains 16 residues. V was clipped by 2 bases and J by 3 bases; unmatched bases: 7. Germline V lookup: CDR1 SGHTA, CDR2 FQGTGA. Using reference TRBV7-3 and TRBJ2-3 for the parts outside the CDR3, the full variable domain is GAGVSQTPSNKVTEKGKYVELRCDPISGHTALYWYRQSLGQGPEFLIYFQGTGAADDSGLPNDRFFAVRPEGSVSTLKIQRTERGDSAVYLCASSLAAGGGTDTQYFGPGTRLTVL.

This clonotype came up a few times. The chain combines TRBV20-1 with TRBJ2-7; 10 positions agree with TRBD2. Trimming took 6 bases from V and 7 from J; bases not matched to a gene: 33. This CDR3 has 21 residues. CDR1 DFQATT and CDR2 SNEGSKA come from the germline V gene (reference sequence). The CDR3 spells CSADLSSSGQATAGGPGEQYF. The CDR3 DNA reads TGCAGTGCCGACCTTTCTTCTTCGGGACAGGCCACAGCGGGAGGGCCGGGTGAGCAGTACTTC.

This chain joins TRBV6-2 or TRBV6-3 and TRBJ1-5; 10 bases are shared with TRBD1. After removal of 5 bases from V and 4 bases from J, the junction contained 5 bases not matched to a gene. This CDR3 has 15 residues. CDR1 is MNHEY and CDR2 is SVGEGT in the germline V gene. The CDR3 DNA reads as TGTGCCAGCAGTAGCCGGGACAGGGGAAATCAGCCCCAGCATTTT. This gives the protein CASSSRDRGNQPQHF.

This clonotype was seen more than once but under ten times. V is TRBV24-1 and J is TRBJ2-6; possibly TRBD2 for D (6 bases). V lost 5 bases, J lost 0 bases, and 10 bases lay in between. The CDR3 length is 16 residues. Germline V gene sequence: CDR1 KGHDR, CDR2 SFDVKD. The CDR3: CATSVADPSGANVLTF. The CDR3, as DNA: TGTGCCACCAGTGTAGCGGACCCCTCTGGGGCCAACGTCCTGACTTTC.